This T cell receptor beta chain was recorded in a study of shared T cell receptors in the human thymus (dated by TCRdb to the early 2020s). At the level of the whole study: The study examined how self-reactive, shared T-cell receptor alpha chains are generated in the human thymus.

The CDR3 starts with the cysteine, ends with the phenylalanine, and has 14 residues. The retained sequence is limited to the CDR3, 42 bases, with the frame set at the first base. V ends up 4 bases short and J 7 bases short, with an unmatched junction base count of 10. The CDR1 and CDR2 encoded by the germline V gene are SGHVS and FQNEAQ. On this clone itself: This receptor's antigen is unknown. No much larger clone is present one base from it, and per-base qualities are unavailable.

Library method: the immunoSEQ multiplex PCR assay. Imported from immuneACCESS, the table was reduced by TCRdb to in-frame sequences with V and J called. These copies leave out some clones; in studies compared against another copy, an unresolved V gene accounts for under half, and the cause of the remainder is not known. This sample holds hundreds of thousands of clones; roughly 90% were observed only once. The top ten clones comprise 0.0095% to 0.011% of the sample. Separately, the same data were catalogued under a study of human thymus T cells. Per the second study: Donors were immunologically healthy infants undergoing open corrective cardiac surgery for congenital heart defects in Finland. Thymus tissue was obtained as surgical resects removed during corrective cardiac surgery. Both the thymic and the peripheral blood repertoires appeared to show biased V and J gene segment usage. The related research reported highly overlapping thymic TCR repertoires among unrelated individuals. The study described the TCR alpha and beta repertoires in under 10 infant thymus samples and a handful of matching peripheral blood samples. Donor ages ranging from roughly 6 to 244 days were recorded, and more than 5 male and two female infants were included in the cohort. Thymocytes were freed from the tissue by mechanical means and kept at -70 degrees C as pellets of roughly 9-30 million cells. A QIAsymphony instrument was used to extract genomic DNA from frozen cell pellets. TCRB and TCRAD loci were amplified from a standardized quantity of quality-controlled genomic DNA using the immunoSEQ multiplex PCR assay. The V(D)J region was spanned by amplicons of a length sufficient to cover the CDR3 and to identify V and J genes. The commercial immunoSEQ service was used to sequence amplicons on an Illumina platform. Primer bias and sequencing errors were corrected as previously described, and TCRAD and TCRB were defined on the basis of the IMGT database. immunoSEQ Analyzer 3.0 and VDJTools were used for repertoire analysis, which covered basic statistics, V/J segment usage, diversity estimates, rarefaction and pairwise overlap. Diversity was estimated using the Chao1, ChaoE, Efron-Thisted, Shannon and inverse Simpson indices, and was also estimated on datasets down-sampled to the size of the smallest sample. Repertoire overlap was determined by strict matching of CDR3 nucleotide sequence, V gene and J gene, and Jaccard-based multidimensional scaling clustering was applied. On average, approximately 790,000 unique TCRB clonotypes were obtained from thymus samples, compared with about 86,000 from blood samples.

This receptor was taken from a boy under two years old with a congenital heart defect. Donor details come from another sample of the same person, matched by shared clones. The sequencing input was thymocytes. The chain links TRBV7-8 with TRBJ2-7; TRBD2 aligns with 7 central bases. Read as DNA, the sequence is TGTGCCAGCAGCTCGGGGGAGGGCCATCGGGAGCAGTACTTC. Its translation is CASSSGEGHREQYF. Where the CDR3 stops, the reference TRBV7-8 and TRBJ2-7 genes take over; the full variable domain is GAGVSQSPRYKVAKRGQDVALRCDPISGHVSLFWYQQALGQGPEFLTYFQNEAQLDKSGLPSDRFFAERPEGSVSTLKIQRTQQEDSAVYLCASSSGEGHREQYFGPGTRLTVT.